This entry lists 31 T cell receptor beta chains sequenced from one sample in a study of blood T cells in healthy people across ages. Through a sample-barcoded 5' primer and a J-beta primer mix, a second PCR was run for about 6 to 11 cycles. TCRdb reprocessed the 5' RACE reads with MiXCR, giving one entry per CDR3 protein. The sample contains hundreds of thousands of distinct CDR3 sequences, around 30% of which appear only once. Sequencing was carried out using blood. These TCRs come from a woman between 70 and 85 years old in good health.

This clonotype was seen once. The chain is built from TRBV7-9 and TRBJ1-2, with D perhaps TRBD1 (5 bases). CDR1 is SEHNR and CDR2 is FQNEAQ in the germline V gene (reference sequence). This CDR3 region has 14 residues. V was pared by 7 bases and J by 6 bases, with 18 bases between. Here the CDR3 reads CASTRLGVGDGYTF. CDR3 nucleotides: TGTGCCAGCACCCGGTTGGGTGTAGGGGATGGCTACACCTTC.

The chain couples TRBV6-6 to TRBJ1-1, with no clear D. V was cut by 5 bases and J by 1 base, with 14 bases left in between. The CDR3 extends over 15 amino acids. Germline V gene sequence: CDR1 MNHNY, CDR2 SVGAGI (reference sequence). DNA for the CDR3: TGTGCCAGCAGTACCCCATCATGGGAGAACACTGAAGCTTTCTTT. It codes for CASSTPSWENTEAFF.

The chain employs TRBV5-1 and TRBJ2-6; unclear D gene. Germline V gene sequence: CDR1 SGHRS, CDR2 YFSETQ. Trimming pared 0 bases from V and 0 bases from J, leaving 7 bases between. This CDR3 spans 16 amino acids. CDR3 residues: CASSLAARSGANVLTF. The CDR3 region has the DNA TGCGCCAGCAGCTTGGCCGCCCGCTCTGGGGCCAACGTCCTGACTTTC.

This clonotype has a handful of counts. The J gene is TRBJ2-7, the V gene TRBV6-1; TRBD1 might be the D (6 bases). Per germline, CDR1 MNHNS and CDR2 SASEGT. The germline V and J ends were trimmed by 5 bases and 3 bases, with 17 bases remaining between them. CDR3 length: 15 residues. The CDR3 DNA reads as TGTGCCAGCAGTCCGCGGAGAGGGGGAATCTACGAGCAGTACTTC. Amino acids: CASSPRRGGIYEQYF.

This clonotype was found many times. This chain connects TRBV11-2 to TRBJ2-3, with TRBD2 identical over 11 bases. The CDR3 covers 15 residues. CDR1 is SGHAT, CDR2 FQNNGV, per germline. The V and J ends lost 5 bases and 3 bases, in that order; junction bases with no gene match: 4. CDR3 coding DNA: TGTGCCAGCAGCGCGCTAGCGGGAGGAACAGATACGCAGTATTTT. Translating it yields CASSALAGGTDTQYF.

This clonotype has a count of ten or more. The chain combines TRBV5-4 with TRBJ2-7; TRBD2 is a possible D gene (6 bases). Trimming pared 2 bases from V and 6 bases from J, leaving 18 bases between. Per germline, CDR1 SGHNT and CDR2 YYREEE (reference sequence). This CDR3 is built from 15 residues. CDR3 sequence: CASSFSSGEAGEQYF. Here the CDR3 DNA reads TGTGCCAGCAGCTTTTCTTCGGGGGAAGCGGGCGAGCAGTACTTC.

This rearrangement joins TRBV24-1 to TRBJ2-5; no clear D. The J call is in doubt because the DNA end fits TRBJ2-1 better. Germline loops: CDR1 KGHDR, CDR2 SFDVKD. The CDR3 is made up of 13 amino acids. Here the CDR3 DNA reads TGTGCCACCAGTGGCCGGTTCTACAATGAGCAGTTCTTC. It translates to CATSGRFYNEQFF.

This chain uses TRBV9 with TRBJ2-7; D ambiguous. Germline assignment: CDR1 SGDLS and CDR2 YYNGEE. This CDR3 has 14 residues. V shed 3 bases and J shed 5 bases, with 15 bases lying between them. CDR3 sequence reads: CASSADPRLDEQYF. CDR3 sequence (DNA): TGTGCCAGCAGCGCGGACCCCCGTTTAGACGAGCAGTACTTC.

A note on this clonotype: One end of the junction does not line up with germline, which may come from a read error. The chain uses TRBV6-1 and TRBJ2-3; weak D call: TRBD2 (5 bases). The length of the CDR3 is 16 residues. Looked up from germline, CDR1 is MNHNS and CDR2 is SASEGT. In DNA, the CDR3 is TGTGCCAGCAGTGAAGGGGGTACTAGAAGCACGGATACGCAGTATTTT. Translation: CASSEGGTRSTDTQYF.

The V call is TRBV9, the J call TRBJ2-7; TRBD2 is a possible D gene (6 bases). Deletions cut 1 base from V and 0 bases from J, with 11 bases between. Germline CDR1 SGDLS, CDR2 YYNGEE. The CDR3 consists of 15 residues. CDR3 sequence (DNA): TGTGCCAGCAGCGTACAGGAGGGTGGCTCCTACGAGCAGTACTTC. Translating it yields CASSVQEGGSYEQYF.

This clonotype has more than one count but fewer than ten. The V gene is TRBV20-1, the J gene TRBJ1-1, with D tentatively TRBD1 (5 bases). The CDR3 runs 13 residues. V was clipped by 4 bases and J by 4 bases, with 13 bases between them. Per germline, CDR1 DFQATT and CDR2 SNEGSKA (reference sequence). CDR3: CSAKGIEGTEAFF. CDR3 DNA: TGCAGTGCTAAGGGGATTGAGGGCACTGAAGCTTTCTTT.

The CDR3 here is CASSSSPGYEQYF. The CDR3 nucleotides read TGTGCCAGCAGCTCCTCGCCGGGGTACGAGCAGTACTTC. This chain connects TRBV7-3 to TRBJ2-7; D may be TRBD2 (5 bases). The CDR3 loop spans 13 amino acids. The V end was cut by 4 bases, the J end by 4 bases, with 11 bases between. CDR1 SGHTA and CDR2 FQGTGA come from the germline V gene.

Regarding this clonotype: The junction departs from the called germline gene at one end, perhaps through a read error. CDR3 sequence reads: CVSSQEYRPNEQFF. In DNA, the CDR3 is TGTGTCAGCAGCCAAGAATATCGCCCCAATGAGCAGTTCTTC. The chain couples TRBV14 to TRBJ2-5; D is unclear. The J call may be faulty, since TRBJ2-1 better matches the DNA end. This CDR3 has 14 amino acids. Germline CDR1 reads SGHDN; CDR2 reads FVKESK.

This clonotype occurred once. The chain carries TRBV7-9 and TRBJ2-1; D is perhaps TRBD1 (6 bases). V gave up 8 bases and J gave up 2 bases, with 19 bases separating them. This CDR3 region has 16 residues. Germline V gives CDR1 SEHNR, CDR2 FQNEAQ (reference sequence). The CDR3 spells CASQLGAGRTYNEQFF. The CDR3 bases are TGTGCCAGCCAACTGGGGGCAGGACGAACCTACAATGAGCAGTTCTTC.

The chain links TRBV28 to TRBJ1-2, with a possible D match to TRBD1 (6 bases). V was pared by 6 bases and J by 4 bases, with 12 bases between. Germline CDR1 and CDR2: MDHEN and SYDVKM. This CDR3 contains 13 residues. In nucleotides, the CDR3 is TGTGCCAGCAGAAATCAGGGGAGCTATGGCTACACCTTC. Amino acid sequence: CASRNQGSYGYTF.

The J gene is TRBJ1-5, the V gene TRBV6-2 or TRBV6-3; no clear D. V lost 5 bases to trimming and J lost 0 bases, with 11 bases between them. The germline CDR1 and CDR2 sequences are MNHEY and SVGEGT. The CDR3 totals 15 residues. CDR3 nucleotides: TGTGCCAGCAGTGCTACGGATTATAGCAATCAGCCCCAGCATTTT. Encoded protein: CASSATDYSNQPQHF.

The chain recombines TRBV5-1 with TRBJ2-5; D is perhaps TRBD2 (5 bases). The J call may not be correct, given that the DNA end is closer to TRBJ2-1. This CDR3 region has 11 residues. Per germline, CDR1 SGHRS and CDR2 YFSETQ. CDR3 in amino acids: CASTKDYEQFF. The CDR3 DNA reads TGCGCCAGCACTAAGGACTATGAGCAGTTCTTC.

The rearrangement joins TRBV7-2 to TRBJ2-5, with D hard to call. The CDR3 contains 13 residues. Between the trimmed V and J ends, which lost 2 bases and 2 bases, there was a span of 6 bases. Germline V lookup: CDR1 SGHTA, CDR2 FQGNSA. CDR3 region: CASSLPLQETQYF. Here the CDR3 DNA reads TGTGCCAGCAGCTTACCGTTACAAGAGACCCAGTACTTC. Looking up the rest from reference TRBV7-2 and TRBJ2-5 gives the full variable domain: GAGVSQSPSNKVTEKGKDVELRCDPISGHTALYWYRQSLGQGLEFLIYFQGNSAPDKSGLPSDRFSAERTGGSVSTLTIQRTQQEDSAVYLCASSLPLQETQYFGPGTRLLVL.

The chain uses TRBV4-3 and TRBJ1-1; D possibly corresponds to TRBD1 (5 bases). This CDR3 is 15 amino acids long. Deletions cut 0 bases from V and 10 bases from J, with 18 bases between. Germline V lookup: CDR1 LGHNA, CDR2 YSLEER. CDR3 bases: TGCGCCAGCAGCCAAGACTCCGGGACCTCCGGGCGAGCTTTCTTT. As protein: CASSQDSGTSGRAFF.

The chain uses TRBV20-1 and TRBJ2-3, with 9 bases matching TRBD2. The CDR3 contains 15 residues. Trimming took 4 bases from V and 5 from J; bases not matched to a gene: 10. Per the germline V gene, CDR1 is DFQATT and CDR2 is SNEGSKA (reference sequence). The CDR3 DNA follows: TGCAGTGCTACAGTCCCTTCGACTAGCGGAGATACGCAGTATTTT. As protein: CSATVPSTSGDTQYF.

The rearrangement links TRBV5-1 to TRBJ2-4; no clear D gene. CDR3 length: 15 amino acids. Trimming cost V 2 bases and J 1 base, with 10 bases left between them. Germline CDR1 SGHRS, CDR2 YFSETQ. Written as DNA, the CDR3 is TGCGCCAGCAGCTTTGGTCCCGAGGCCAAAAACATTCAGTACTTC. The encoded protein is CASSFGPEAKNIQYF.

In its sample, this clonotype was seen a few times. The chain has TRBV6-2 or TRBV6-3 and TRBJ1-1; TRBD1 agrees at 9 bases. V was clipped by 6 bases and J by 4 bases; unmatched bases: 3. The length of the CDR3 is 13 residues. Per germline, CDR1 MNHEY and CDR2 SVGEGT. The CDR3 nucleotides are TGTGCCAGCAGCAAGGACAGGGGCACTGAAGCTTTCTTT. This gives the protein CASSKDRGTEAFF.

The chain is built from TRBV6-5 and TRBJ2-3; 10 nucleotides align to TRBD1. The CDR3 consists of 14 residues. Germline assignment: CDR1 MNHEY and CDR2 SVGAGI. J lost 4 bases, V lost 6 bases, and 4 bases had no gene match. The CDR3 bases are TGTGCCAGCAGAGGGACAGGGGTTGCAGATACGCAGTATTTT. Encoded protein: CASRGTGVADTQYF.

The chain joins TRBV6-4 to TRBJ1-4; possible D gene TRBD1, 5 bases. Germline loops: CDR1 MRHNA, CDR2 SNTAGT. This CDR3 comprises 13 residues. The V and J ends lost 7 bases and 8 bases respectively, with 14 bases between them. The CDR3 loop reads CASTPGWREKLFF. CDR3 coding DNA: TGTGCCAGCACCCCAGGGTGGAGGGAAAAACTGTTTTTT.

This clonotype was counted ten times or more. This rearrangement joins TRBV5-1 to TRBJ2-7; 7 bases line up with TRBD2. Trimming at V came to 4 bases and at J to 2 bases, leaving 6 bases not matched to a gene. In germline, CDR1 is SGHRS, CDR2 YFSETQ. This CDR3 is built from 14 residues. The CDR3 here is CASSETSVPYEQYF. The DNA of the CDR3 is TGCGCCAGCAGCGAAACTAGCGTCCCCTACGAGCAGTACTTC. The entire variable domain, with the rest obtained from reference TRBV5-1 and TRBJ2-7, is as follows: KAGVTQTPRYLIKTRGQQVTLSCSPISGHRSVSWYQQTPGQGLQFLFEYFSETQRNKGNFPGRFSGRQFSNSRSEMNVSTLELGDSALYLCASSETSVPYEQYFGPGTRLTVT.

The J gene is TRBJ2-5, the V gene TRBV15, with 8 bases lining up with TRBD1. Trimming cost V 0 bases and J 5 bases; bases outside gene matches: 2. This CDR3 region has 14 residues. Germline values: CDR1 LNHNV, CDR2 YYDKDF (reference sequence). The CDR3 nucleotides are TGTGCCACCAGCAGAGACACAGGGGGGGAGACCCAGTACTTC. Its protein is CATSRDTGGETQYF. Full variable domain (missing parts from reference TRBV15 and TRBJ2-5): DAMVIQNPRYQVTQFGKPVTLSCSQTLNHNVMYWYQQKSSQAPKLLFHYYDKDFNNEADTPDNFQSRRPNTSFCFLDIRSPGLGDTAMYLCATSRDTGGETQYFGPGTRLLVL.

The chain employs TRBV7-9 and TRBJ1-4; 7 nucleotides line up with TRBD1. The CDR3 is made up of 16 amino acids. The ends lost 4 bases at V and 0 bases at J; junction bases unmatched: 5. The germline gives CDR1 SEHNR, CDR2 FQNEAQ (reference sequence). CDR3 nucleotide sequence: TGTGCCAGCAGCTCGACCGGACAGGCAACTAATGAAAAACTGTTTTTT. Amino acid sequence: CASSSTGQATNEKLFF. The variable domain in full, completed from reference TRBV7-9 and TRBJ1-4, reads DTGVSQNPRHKITKRGQNVTFRCDPISEHNRLYWYRQTLGQGPEFLTYFQNEAQLEKSRLLSDRFSAERPKGSFSTLEIQRTEQGDSAMYLCASSSTGQATNEKLFFGSGTQLSVL.

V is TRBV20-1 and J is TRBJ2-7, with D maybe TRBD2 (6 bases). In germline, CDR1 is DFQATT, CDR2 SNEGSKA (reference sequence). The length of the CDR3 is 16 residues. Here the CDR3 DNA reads TGCAGCCACCGTTTTGTTGCGGGAAAGGACCGCTACGAGCAGTACTTC. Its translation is CSHRFVAGKDRYEQYF.

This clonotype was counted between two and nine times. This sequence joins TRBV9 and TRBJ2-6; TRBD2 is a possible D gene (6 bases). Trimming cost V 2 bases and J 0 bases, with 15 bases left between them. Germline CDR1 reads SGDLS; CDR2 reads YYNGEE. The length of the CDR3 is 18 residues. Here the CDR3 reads CASSVDPAGSSGANVLTF. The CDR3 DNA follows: TGTGCCAGCAGCGTCGACCCCGCGGGGAGCTCTGGGGCCAACGTCCTGACTTTC.

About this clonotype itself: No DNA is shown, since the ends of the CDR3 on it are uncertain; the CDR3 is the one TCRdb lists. The CDR3 reads CISVPEALMGGLLETQYF. The chain employs TRBV7-5 and TRBJ2-5; the table calls TRBD1, which could not be checked here. TRBV7-5 constitutes a pseudogene. The CDR3 numbers 18 amino acids, ends counted.

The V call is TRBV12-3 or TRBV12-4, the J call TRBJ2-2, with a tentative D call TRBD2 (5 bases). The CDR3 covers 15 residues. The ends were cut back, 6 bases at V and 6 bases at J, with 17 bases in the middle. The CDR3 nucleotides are TGTGCCAGCAGCCTCCTAGGGAGTAGGGCCGGGGAGCTGTTTTTT. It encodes CASSLLGSRAGELFF.